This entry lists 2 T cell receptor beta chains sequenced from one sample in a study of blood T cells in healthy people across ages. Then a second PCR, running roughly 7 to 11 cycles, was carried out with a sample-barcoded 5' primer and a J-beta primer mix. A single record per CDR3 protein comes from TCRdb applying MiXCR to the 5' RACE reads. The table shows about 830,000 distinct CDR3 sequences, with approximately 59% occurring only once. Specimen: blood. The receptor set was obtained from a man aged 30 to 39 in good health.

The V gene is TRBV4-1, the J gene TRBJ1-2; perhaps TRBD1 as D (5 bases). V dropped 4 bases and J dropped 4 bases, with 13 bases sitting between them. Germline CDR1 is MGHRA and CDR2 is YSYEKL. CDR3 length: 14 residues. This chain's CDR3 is CASSPRAQAYGYTF. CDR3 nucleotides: TGCGCCAGCAGCCCTCGGGCACAGGCCTATGGCTACACCTTC.

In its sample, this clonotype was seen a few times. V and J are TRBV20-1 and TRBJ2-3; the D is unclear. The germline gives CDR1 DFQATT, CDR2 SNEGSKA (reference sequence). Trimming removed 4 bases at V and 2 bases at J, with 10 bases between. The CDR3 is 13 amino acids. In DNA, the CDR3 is TGCAGTGCTACAACGACCGACACAGATACGCAGTATTTT. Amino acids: CSATTTDTDTQYF.